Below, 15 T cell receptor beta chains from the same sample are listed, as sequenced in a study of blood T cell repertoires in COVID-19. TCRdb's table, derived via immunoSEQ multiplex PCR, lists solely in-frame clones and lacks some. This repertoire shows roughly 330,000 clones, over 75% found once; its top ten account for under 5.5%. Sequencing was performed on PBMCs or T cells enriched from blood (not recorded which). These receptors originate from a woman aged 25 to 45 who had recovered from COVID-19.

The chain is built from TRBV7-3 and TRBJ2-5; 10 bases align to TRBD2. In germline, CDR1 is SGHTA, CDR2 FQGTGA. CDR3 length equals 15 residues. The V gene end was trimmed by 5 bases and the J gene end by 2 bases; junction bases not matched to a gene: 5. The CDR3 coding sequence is TGTGCCAGCAGCCGGGGACTAGCGCAACAAGAGACCCAGTACTTC. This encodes CASSRGLAQQETQYF.

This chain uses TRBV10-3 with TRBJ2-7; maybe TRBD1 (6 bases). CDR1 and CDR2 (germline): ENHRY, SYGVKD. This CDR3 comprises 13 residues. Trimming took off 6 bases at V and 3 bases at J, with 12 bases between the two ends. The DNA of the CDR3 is TGTGCCATCAGATCAGGGGCCCTCTACGAGCAGTACTTC. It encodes CAIRSGALYEQYF.

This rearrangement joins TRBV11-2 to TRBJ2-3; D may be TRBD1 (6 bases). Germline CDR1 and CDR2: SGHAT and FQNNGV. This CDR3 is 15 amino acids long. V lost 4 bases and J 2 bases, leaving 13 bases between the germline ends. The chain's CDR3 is CASSSLRGLTDTQYF. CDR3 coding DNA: TGTGCCAGCAGCTCCCTCAGGGGCCTCACAGATACGCAGTATTTT.

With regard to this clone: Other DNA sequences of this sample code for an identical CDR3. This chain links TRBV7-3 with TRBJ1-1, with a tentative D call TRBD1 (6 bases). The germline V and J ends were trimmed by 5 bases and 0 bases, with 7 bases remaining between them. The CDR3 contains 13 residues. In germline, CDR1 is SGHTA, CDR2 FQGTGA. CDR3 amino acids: CASSGQLNTEAFF. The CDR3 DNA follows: TGTGCCAGCAGCGGACAGTTGAACACTGAAGCTTTCTTT.

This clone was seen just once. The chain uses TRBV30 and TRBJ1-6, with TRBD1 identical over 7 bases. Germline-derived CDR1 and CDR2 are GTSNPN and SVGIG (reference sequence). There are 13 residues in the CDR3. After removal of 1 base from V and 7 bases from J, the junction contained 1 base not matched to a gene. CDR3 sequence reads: CAWSGQGNSPLHF. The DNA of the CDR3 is TGTGCCTGGAGTGGACAGGGAAATTCACCCCTCCACTTT.

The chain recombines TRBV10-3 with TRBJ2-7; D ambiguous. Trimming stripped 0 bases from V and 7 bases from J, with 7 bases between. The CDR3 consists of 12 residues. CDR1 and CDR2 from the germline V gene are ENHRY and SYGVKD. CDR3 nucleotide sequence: TGTGCCATCAGTGAGTCCGTGAGTGAGCAGTACTTC. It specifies CAISESVSEQYF.

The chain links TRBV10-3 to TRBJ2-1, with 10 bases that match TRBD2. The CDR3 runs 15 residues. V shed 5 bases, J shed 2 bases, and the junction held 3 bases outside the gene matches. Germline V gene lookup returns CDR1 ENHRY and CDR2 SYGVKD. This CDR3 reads CAISRSGGAYNEQFF. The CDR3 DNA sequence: TGTGCCATCAGTAGGAGCGGGGGGGCCTACAATGAGCAGTTCTTC.

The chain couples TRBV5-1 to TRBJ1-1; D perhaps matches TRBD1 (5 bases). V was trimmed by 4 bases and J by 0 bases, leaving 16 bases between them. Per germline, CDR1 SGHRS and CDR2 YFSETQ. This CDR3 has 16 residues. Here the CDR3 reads CASSGAMWAMNTEAFF. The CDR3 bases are TGCGCCAGCAGCGGGGCCATGTGGGCCATGAACACTGAAGCTTTCTTT.

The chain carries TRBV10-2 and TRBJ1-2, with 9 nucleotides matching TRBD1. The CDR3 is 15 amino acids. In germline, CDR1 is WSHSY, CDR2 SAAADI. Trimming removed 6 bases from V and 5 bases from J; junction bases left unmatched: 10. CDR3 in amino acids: CASSPSTGGVYGYTF. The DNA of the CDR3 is TGCGCCAGCAGCCCATCCACAGGGGGCGTGTATGGCTACACCTTC.

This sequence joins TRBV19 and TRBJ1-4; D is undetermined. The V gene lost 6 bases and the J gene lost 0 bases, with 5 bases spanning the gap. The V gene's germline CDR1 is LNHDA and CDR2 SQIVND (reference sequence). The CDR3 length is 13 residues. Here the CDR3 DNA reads TGTGCCAGTAGAGCGGCAACTAATGAAAAACTGTTTTTT. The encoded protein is CASRAATNEKLFF.

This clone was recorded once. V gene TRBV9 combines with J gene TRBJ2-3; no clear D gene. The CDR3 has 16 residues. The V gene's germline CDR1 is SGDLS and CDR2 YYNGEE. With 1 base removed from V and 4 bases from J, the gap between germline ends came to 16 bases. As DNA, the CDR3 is TGTGCCAGCAGCGTAATGGGTAGCATCGTCTCAGATACGCAGTATTTT. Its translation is CASSVMGSIVSDTQYF.

The CDR3 reads CASRPGTDQPQHF. The CDR3 nucleotides read TGCGCCAGCCGGCCCGGGACAGATCAGCCCCAGCATTTT. The chain links TRBV5-1 to TRBJ1-5; 7 positions agree with TRBD1. Per germline, CDR1 SGHRS and CDR2 YFSETQ. CDR3 length equals 13 residues. V lost 7 bases to trimming and J lost 5 bases; unmatched junction nucleotides: 6.

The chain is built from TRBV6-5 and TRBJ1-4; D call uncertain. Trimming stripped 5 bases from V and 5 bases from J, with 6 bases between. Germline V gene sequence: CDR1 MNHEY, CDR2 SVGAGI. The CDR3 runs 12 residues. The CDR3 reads CASSHSNEKLFF. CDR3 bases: TGTGCCAGCAGTCATAGCAATGAAAAACTGTTTTTT.

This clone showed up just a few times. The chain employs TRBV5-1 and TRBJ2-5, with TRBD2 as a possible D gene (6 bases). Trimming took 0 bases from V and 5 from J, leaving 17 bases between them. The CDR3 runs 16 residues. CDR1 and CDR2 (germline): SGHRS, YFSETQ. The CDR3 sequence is CASSLAEGGDVETQYF. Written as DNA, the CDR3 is TGCGCCAGCAGCTTGGCCGAAGGAGGGGACGTGGAGACCCAGTACTTC.

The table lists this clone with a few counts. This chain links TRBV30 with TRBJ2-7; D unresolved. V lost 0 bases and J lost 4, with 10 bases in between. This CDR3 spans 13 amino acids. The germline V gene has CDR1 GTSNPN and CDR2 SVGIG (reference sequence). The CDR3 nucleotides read TGTGCCTGGAGTGTAGTCAGACTTTACGAGCAGTACTTC. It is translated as CAWSVVRLYEQYF.